This T cell receptor beta chain comes out of a study of blood T cells in healthy people across ages (dated by TCRdb to about 2015). Some background on the complete study: In model experiments, template switching captured roughly one uniquely barcoded TCR beta cDNA molecule for every two T cells. The study measured age-related changes in TCR beta repertoire diversity using deep sequencing normalized with unique cDNA molecular identifiers. Four age groups were formed from the donors: young (average approximately 16 years), middle-aged (approximately 41), aged (62) and long-lived (roughly 88). Donors of different ages were randomly distributed across sequencing lanes to avoid experimental bias. The study analyzed two additional independent replicas of 1 million unique cDNA reads from the same blood draw for two donors, one aged 18 to 29 and one aged 80 or older. What the study reported, not specific to this receptor: The CMV infection status of donors was not known, potentially confounding age-related changes in expanded clonotypes. Because profiling used bulk unsorted PBMCs, naive and antigen-experienced compartments could not be compared conclusively. Observed TCR beta diversity per million T cells fell roughly linearly with age, and a significant reduction was already apparent by age around 39. There was a strong correlation between observed TCR beta diversity and the percentage of naive T cells measured by flow cytometry. Estimates of total diversity from one million sequenced T cells were regarded as lower bounds and underestimates. Compared with the aged group, the long-lived group had more naive CD4+ T cells, fewer expanded clones and increased TCR diversity, suggesting age selection.

Trimming accounts for 8 bases at V and 6 bases at J, while the number of junction bases matched to no gene is 7. The CDR1 and CDR2 encoded by the germline V gene are ENHRY and SYGVKD. Counted from cysteine to phenylalanine, this CDR3 has 13 amino acids. CDR3 DNA is the only sequence kept; it has 39 bases, read in frame from the first base. Note on this clonotype: Which antigen it targets is not known. There are no base qualities to consult, and no much larger clone falls within one base.

The library was produced with 5' RACE. TCRdb shows the sequencer as Illumina HiSeq 2500. The second PCR ran for roughly 7 to 12 cycles and used a J-beta primer mix along with a sample-barcoded 5' primer. Each TCR beta cDNA molecule received a unique molecular identifier from a template-switch 5' adaptor carrying 12 random nucleotides. Each sample yielded at least 2.5 million CDR3-containing paired-end reads. First-strand cDNA synthesis was performed from all RNA using the Mint cDNA synthesis kit, with priming by a TRBC-specific oligonucleotide. Following uracil-DNA glycosylase treatment, all cDNA underwent a first 18-cycle PCR with the universal primers M1SS and BC2_uni_R. On the authors' methods: Normalization of each sample was performed by random selection of 1 million high-quality reads, each carrying a distinct molecular identifier. Instead of being binned into consensus sequences, reads with shared molecular identifiers were discarded. MiTCR, run with a Q25 quality threshold and the strictest error-elimination algorithm, handled CDR3 identification, clonotype clustering and error correction. Lower-bound total TCR beta diversity was estimated with a nonparametric unseen species model using Euler transformation. Using fastp at Q25 and MiXCR, TCRdb reprocessed the public reads and kept productive beta chains. Each CDR3 protein gets just one entry, which takes the most common genes and DNA from the rows behind it. TCRdb, not the authors, supplied the V and J calls. The sample table shows about 830,000 distinct CDR3 sequences, and roughly 60% are seen once. The leading ten clones occupy 20% to 25% of the sample.

Systemically healthy Caucasian individuals from Russia, 35 to 50 in total and aged about 6 to 95 years, were included as donors. Approximately 10 milliliters of peripheral blood were collected from each donor into EDTA-treated Vacutainer tubes. Ficoll-Paque density-gradient centrifugation was used to isolate PBMCs, with at least 7 million obtained per sample. Total RNA, at least 6 micrograms per sample, was extracted from PBMCs with Trizol reagent. For every donor, an aliquot of PBMCs went through flow cytometry to measure the percentages of naive CD45RAhigh/CD27high T cells. The origin of this receptor is a man aged 25 to 40 in good health. Sequencing was done on a sample of blood. Rearrangement joined TRBV10-3 to TRBJ2-1, with 7 bases aligning to TRBD2. The encoded CDR3 is CAIGGLGSNEQFF. Here is the DNA: TGTGCCATCGGAGGACTAGGGTCCAATGAGCAGTTCTTC.